This TCR beta chain was captured in a study of naive and memory T cell subsets. An equimolar mix of two oligonucleotides served as the beta constant-region primer for TRBC1 and TRBC2. TCRdb recomputed calls from the UMI-ligation and nested PCR reads with MiXCR, one row per CDR3 protein. Here the sample spans approximately 27,000 distinct CDR3 sequences, approximately 12% being singletons. CDR3 length equals 16 residues. Germline CDR1 and CDR2: SGHTA and FQGNSA. V was cut by 3 bases and J by 3 bases, with 14 bases left in between. The rearrangement joins TRBV7-2 to TRBJ1-4; maybe TRBD1 (5 bases). The receptor was isolated from a human donor in good health. The sequencing input was effector memory CD4+ T cells from blood. Subset meaning: effector memory, CD45RA- CD27-. The CDR3 sequence: CASSLRLGTSNEKLFF. The CDR3 DNA reads as TGTGCCAGCAGCTTGAGACTCGGGACGTCTAATGAAAAACTGTTTTTT.